This T cell receptor (beta chain) was observed in a study of T cells in Graves' hyperthyroidism and ophthalmopathy. As to this clonotype: What it binds is unknown.

The study excluded patients with uncontrolled infection, other autoimmune disease, pregnancy or lactation. Germline CDR1 reads DFQATT; CDR2 reads SNEGSKA (reference sequence). Trimming at V came to 3 bases and at J to 6 bases, leaving 7 bases not matched to a gene. This CDR3 comprises 13 residues. Study outcomes and limitations: Ophthalmopathy got predicted by the model a median 6.5 months before its onset. Patients with ophthalmopathy were separated from those with stable hyperthyroidism by a 13 V-J model.

The CDR3 regions of TCR beta were amplified from RNA transcripts. HTBI primers were employed in a first-round RT-PCR of the TCR CDR3. Each CDR3 protein gets one entry after TCRdb re-called the multiplex PCR reads with MiXCR. The sample holds 660,000 or so distinct CDR3 sequences, about 45% seen once. What was sequenced was peripheral blood or thyroid tissue (not recorded which). This TCR was sampled from an adult man with Graves' disease, either hyperthyroidism or ophthalmopathy (not recorded which). The V gene is TRBV20-1, the J gene TRBJ2-7, with 8 bases lining up with TRBD1. The CDR3 nucleotides are TGCAGTGCTAGGACAGGGGCAACTCTCGAGCAGTACTTC. This codes for CSARTGATLEQYF.